This T cell receptor beta chain was found in a study of radiotherapy plus CTLA-4 blockade in lung cancer. The overall study: Objective responses were documented in approximately 18% of patients, with disease control in about 28%. Study-level results: Increased serum interferon-beta after radiation also reportedly predicted response strongly. Following radiotherapy plus ipilimumab, tumor-derived TCR clones expanded in the blood.

Remarks on this clone: Its antigen is unknown.

Libraries were prepared by immunoSEQ multiplex PCR; TCRdb keeps only in-frame clonotypes and omits some of them. The data show about 40,000 clones, 65% to 90% seen once. Germline values: CDR1 SQVTM, CDR2 ANQGSEA. This CDR3 contains 14 residues. The trim removed 4 bases at V and 1 base at J, leaving 4 bases unmatched. The clonotype comes from a human donor with non-small cell lung cancer whose response to radiotherapy plus ipilimumab could not be evaluated. Source: peripheral blood, taken from a patient treated with radiotherapy plus ipilimumab. This sequence joins TRBV29-1 and TRBJ2-3, with 8 bases fitting TRBD1. The CDR3 protein is CSVAGGEGTDTQYF. The DNA for the CDR3 is TGCAGCGTTGCAGGGGGCGAAGGCACAGATACGCAGTATTTT.